The source of this T cell receptor (beta chain) is a study of cytomegalovirus exposure and HLA in healthy donors. This clone was picked up a small number of times. The PCR made use of 60 Vbeta and 13 Jbeta primers. Sequenced by immunoSEQ multiplex PCR; TCRdb stores in-frame clones only, minus some. The table shows under 200,000 clones, with about 78% occurring only once. The CDR3 spans 19 residues. In germline, CDR1 is SGHTA, CDR2 FQGNSA. V shed 7 bases and J 1 base; nucleotides not matched to a gene: 14. Sequencing was carried out using PBMCs. The rearrangement links TRBV7-2 to TRBJ2-1; 12 bases agree with TRBD2. The TCR sequence derives from a man aged 35-49 years in good health and CMV-seronegative. The CDR3 loop reads CASNGGSSGGAGSYNEQFF. For the CDR3, the DNA is TGTGCCAGCAACGGCGGGTCTAGCGGGGGGGCCGGGTCCTACAATGAGCAGTTCTTC.